One TCR beta chain is described in this entry. Researchers sorted participants into cohorts using their self-reported clinical history. This sample was included in a study of blood T cell repertoires in COVID-19. Study summary: Italy, Spain and the United States were the sources of the convalescent and acute COVID-19 samples. Sample material is recorded as cDNA or gDNA derived from T cells, B-cell-depleted T cells, or PBMCs.

Trimming removed 8 bases from V and 6 bases from J; junction bases left unmatched: 6. The CDR3 spans 13 residues. CDR1 and CDR2 (germline): SEHNR, FQNEAQ (reference sequence). The data were produced by immunoSEQ multiplex PCR, yet TCRdb's version contains in-frame clones alone and is incomplete. This table has under 500,000 clones, approximately 90% appearing once. This chain uses TRBV7-9 with TRBJ2-2; 7 positions agree with TRBD2. This clonotype originated in a woman aged 18-29 years with acute COVID-19. Sequenced input: PBMCs or T cells enriched from blood (not recorded which). CDR3: CASFSGVPGELFF. CDR3 nucleotides: TGTGCCAGCTTCAGCGGGGTACCCGGGGAGCTGTTTTTT.